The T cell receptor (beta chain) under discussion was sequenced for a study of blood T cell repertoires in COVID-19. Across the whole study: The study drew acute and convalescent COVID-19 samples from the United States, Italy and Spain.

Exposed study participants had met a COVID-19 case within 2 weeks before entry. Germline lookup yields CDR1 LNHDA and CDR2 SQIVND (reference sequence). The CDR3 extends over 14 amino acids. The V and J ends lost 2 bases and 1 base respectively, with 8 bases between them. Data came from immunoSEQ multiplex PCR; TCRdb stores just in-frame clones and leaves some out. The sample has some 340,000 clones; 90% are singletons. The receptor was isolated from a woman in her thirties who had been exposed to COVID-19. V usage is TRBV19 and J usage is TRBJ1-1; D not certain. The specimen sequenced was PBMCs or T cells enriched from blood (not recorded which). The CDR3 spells CASSIQVGNTEAFF. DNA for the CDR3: TGTGCCAGTAGTATACAGGTCGGGAACACTGAAGCTTTCTTT.